This TCR beta chain was captured in a study of early T cells in non-severe SARS-CoV-2 infection. Looking at the study overall: The chains were unpaired, and the sequenced material was bulk RNA from unsorted whole blood.

A single record per CDR3 protein comes from TCRdb applying MiXCR to the 5' RACE reads. This sample has some 28,000 distinct CDR3 sequences; roughly a tenth occur once, and the top ten carry roughly 13%. The germline V and J ends were trimmed by 3 bases and 0 bases, with 8 bases remaining between them. This CDR3 is 14 amino acids long. The germline gives CDR1 LNHDA, CDR2 SQIVND (reference sequence). This clonotype was counted many times. The sequence was obtained from an adult who was a healthcare worker with PCR-confirmed SARS-CoV-2 infection or an uninfected control (not recorded which). The genes are TRBV19 and TRBJ1-1; D uncertain. The sample consisted of whole blood. For the CDR3, the DNA is TGTGCCAGTAGTATTGGGGATATGAACACTGAAGCTTTCTTT. The encoded protein is CASSIGDMNTEAFF.